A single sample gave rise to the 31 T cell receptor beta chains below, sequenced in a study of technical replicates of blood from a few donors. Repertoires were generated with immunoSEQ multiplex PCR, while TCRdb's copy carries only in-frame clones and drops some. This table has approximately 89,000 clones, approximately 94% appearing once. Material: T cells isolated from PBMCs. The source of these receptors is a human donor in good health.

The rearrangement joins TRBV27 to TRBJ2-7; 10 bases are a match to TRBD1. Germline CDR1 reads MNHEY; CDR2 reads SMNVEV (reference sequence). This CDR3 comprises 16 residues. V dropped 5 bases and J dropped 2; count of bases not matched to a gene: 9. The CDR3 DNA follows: TGTGCCAGCAGTAATATTTGGGACAGGGGAACCTACGAGCAGTACTTC. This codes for CASSNIWDRGTYEQYF.

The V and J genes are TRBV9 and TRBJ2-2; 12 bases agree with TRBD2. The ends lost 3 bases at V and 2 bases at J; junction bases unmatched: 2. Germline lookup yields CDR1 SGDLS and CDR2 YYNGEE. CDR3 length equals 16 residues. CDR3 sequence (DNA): TGTGCCAGCAGCGGACTAGCGGGAGAAAACACCGGGGAGCTGTTTTTT. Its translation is CASSGLAGENTGELFF.

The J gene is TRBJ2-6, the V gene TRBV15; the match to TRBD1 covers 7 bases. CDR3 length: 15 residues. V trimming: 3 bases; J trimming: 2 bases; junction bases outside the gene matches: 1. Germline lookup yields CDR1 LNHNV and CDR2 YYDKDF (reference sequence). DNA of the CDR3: TGTGCCACCAGCAGCCAGGGGGCTGGGGCCAACGTCCTGACTTTC. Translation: CATSSQGAGANVLTF.

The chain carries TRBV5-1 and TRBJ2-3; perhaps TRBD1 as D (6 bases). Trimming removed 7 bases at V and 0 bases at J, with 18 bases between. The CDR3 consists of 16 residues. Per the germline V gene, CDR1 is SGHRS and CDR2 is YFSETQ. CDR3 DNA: TGCGCCAGCGCATCCCTTCAGGGGTCTAGCACAGATACGCAGTATTTT. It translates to CASASLQGSSTDTQYF. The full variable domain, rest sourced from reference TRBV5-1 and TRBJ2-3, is KAGVTQTPRYLIKTRGQQVTLSCSPISGHRSVSWYQQTPGQGLQFLFEYFSETQRNKGNFPGRFSGRQFSNSRSEMNVSTLELGDSALYLCASASLQGSSTDTQYFGPGTRLTVL.

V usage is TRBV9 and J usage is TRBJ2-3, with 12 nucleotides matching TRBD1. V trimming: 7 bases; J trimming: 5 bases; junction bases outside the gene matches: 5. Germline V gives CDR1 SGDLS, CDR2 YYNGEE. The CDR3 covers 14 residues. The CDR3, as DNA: TGTGCCAGCTCCGGGACAGGGGGCATAGATACGCAGTATTTT. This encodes CASSGTGGIDTQYF.

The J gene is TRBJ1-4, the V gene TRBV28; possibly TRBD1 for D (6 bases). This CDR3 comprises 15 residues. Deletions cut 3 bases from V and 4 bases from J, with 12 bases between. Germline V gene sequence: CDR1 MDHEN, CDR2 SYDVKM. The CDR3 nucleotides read TGTGCCAGCAGTTTGTCCGGGGGGCTTAATGAAAAACTGTTTTTT. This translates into CASSLSGGLNEKLFF.

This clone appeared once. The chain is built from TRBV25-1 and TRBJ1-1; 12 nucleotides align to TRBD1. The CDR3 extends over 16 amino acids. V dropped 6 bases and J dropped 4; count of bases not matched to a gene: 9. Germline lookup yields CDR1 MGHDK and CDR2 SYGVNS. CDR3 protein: CASRGQGASFFTEAFF. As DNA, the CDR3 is TGTGCCAGCAGGGGACAGGGGGCGAGTTTCTTCACTGAAGCTTTCTTT.

In DNA, the CDR3 is TGTGCCAGCAGCTTGGGACTAGCGGGAGCTCAGACCCAGTACTTC. Translating it yields CASSLGLAGAQTQYF. The rearrangement joins TRBV5-4 to TRBJ2-5, with TRBD2 identical over 12 bases. The CDR3 has 15 amino acids. Germline assignment: CDR1 SGHNT and CDR2 YYREEE (reference sequence). Unmatched junction bases numbered 3, after V lost 0 bases and J lost 6 bases.

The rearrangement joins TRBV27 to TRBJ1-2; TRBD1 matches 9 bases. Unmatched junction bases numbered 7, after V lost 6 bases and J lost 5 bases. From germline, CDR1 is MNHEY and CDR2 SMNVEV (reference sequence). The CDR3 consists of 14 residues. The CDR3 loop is CASRGTGKGYGYTF. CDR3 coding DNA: TGTGCCAGCAGGGGGACAGGGAAAGGGTATGGCTACACCTTC.

In DNA form, the CDR3 reads TGTGCCAGTAACTATCAGGGAGGGAGTGGCTACACCTTC. It specifies CASNYQGGSGYTF. The genes are TRBV19 and TRBJ1-2; possibly TRBD1 for D (5 bases). CDR3 length: 13 residues. CDR1 LNHDA and CDR2 SQIVND come from the germline V gene (reference sequence). V lost 7 bases and J 7 bases, leaving 16 bases between the germline ends.

CDR3 sequence (DNA): TGTGCCAGTAGTATCATTGTGGCCGGGCAGGGGGAGCAGTACTTC. Protein: CASSIIVAGQGEQYF. This sequence joins TRBV19 and TRBJ2-7, with D possibly matching TRBD1 (6 bases). The V and J ends lost 3 bases and 7 bases respectively, with 19 bases between them. Germline lookup yields CDR1 LNHDA and CDR2 SQIVND (reference sequence). The CDR3 runs 15 residues.

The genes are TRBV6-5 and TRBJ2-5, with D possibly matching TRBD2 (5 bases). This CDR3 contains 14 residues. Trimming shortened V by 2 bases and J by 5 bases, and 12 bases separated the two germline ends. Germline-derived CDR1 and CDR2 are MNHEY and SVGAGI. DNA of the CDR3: TGTGCCAGCAGTTACGAGGGAGACCGGGAGACCCAGTACTTC. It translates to CASSYEGDRETQYF.

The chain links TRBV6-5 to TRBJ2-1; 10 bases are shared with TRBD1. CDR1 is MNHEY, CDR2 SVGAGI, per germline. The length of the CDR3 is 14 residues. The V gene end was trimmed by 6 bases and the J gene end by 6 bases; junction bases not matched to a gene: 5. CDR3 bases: TGTGCCAGCAGCCTCCGGGACAGGGGCAATGAGCAGTTCTTC. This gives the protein CASSLRDRGNEQFF.

The CDR3 here is CASSLGLAGVYNEQFF. The CDR3 region has the DNA TGCGCCAGCAGCTTGGGTTTAGCGGGAGTGTACAATGAGCAGTTCTTC. The rearrangement joins TRBV5-1 to TRBJ2-1; 9 bases match TRBD2. J gave up 4 bases and V 0 bases, and 5 bases lay outside the gene matches. Germline-derived CDR1 and CDR2 are SGHRS and YFSETQ. The CDR3 has 16 amino acids.

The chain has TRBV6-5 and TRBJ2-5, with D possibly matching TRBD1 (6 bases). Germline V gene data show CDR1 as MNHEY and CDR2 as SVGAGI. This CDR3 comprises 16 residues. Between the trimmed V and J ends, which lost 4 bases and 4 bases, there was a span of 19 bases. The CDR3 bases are TGTGCCAGCAGTTTTTGGCCCCAAGGGGGAACAGAGACCCAGTACTTC. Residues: CASSFWPQGGTETQYF.

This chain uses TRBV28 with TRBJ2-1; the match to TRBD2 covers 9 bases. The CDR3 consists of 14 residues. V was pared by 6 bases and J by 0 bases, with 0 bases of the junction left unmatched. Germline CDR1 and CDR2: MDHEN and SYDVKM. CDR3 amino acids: CASRTSGSYNEQFF. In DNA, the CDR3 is TGTGCCAGCAGGACTAGCGGCTCCTACAATGAGCAGTTCTTC.

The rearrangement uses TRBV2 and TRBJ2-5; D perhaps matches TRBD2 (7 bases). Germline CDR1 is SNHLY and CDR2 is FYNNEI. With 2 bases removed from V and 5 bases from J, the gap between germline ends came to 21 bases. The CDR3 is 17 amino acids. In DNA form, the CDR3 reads TGTGCCAGCAGTGAAAAGTTACGGGGGGCAGAAGGGGAGACCCAGTACTTC. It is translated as CASSEKLRGAEGETQYF.

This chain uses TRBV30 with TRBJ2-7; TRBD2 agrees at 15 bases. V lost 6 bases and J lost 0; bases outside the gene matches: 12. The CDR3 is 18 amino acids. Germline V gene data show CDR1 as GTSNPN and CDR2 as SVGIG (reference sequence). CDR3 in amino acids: CACLGLAGGLPSSYEQYF. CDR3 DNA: TGTGCCTGCCTGGGACTAGCGGGAGGCCTTCCCTCCTCCTACGAGCAGTACTTC.

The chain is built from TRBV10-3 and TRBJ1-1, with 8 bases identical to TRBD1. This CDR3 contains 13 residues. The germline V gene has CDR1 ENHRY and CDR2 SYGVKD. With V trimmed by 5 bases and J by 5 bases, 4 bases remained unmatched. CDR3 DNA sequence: TGTGCCATCAGTCAGGGGGCGGTTACTGAAGCTTTCTTT. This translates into CAISQGAVTEAFF.

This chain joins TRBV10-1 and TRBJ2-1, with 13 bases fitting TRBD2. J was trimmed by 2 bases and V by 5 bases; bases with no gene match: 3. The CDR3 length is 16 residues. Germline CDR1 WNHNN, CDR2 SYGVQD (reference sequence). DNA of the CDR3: TGCGCCAGCAGTATGGGACTAGCGGGAACCTACAATGAGCAGTTCTTC. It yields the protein CASSMGLAGTYNEQFF.

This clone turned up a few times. CDR3 sequence (DNA): TGTGCCAGCAGACTAGCGGAGAGCTCCTACGAGCAGTACTTC. It specifies CASRLAESSYEQYF. The rearrangement links TRBV6-1 to TRBJ2-7; TRBD2 agrees at 8 bases. Germline V gives CDR1 MNHNS, CDR2 SASEGT. The trim removed 6 bases at V and 0 bases at J, leaving 4 bases unmatched. This CDR3 spans 14 amino acids.

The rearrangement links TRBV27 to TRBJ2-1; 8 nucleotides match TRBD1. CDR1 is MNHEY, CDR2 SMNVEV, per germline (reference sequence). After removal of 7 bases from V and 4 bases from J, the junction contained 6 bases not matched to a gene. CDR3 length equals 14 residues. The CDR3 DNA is TGTGCCAGCACCCCGGGACAGGAATACAATGAGCAGTTCTTC. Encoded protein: CASTPGQEYNEQFF.

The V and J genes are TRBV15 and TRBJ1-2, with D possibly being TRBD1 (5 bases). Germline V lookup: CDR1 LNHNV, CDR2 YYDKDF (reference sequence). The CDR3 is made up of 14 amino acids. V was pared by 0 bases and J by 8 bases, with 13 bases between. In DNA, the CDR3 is TGTGCCACCAGCAGAGATCCTTCAAGGGGAGGCTACACCTTC. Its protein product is CATSRDPSRGGYTF.

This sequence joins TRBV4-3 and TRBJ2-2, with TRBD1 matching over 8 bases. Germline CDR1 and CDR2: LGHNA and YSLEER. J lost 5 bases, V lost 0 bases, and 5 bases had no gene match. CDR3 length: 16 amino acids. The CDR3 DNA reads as TGCGCCAGCAGCCAAGAGGGTCAGGGGGCTACCGGGGAGCTGTTTTTT. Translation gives CASSQEGQGATGELFF.

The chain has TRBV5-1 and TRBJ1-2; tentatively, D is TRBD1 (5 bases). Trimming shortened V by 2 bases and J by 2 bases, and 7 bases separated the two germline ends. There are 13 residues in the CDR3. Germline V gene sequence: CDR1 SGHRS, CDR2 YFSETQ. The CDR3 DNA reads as TGCGCCAGCAGCTTACAGGAGAACTATGGCTACACCTTC. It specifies CASSLQENYGYTF.

The CDR3 sequence is CASSIGSGSYEQYF. The CDR3 bases are TGTGCCAGTAGTATAGGTAGCGGATCCTACGAGCAGTACTTC. The chain uses TRBV19 and TRBJ2-7; perhaps TRBD2 as D (6 bases). Trimming left V 1 base short and J 1 base short, with 8 bases between. CDR1 is LNHDA, CDR2 SQIVND, per germline (reference sequence). The CDR3 extends over 14 amino acids.

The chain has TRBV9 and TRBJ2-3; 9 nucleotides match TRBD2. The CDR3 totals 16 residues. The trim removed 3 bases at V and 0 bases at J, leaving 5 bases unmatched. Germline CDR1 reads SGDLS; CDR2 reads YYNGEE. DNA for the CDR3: TGTGCCAGCAGCGGCCGACTAGCGGATAGCACAGATACGCAGTATTTT. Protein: CASSGRLADSTDTQYF.

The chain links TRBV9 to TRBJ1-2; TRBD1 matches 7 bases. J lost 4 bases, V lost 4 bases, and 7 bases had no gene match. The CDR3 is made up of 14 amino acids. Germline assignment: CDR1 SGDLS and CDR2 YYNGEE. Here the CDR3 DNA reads TGTGCCAGCAGCCCCAGGGGGACACCCTATGGCTACACCTTC. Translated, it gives CASSPRGTPYGYTF.

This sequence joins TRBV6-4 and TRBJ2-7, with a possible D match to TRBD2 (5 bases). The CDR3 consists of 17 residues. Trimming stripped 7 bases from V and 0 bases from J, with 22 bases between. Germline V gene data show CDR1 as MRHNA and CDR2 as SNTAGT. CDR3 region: CASILDPLSVYSYEQYF. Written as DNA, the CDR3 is TGTGCCAGCATTCTAGATCCACTTAGCGTCTACTCCTACGAGCAGTACTTC.

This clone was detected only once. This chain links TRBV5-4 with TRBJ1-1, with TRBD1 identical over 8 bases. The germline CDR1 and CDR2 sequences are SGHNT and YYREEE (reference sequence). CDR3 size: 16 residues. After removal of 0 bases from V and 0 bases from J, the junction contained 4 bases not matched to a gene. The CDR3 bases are TGTGCCAGCAGCTTGGGGACAGGGCACATGAACACTGAAGCTTTCTTT. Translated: CASSLGTGHMNTEAFF.

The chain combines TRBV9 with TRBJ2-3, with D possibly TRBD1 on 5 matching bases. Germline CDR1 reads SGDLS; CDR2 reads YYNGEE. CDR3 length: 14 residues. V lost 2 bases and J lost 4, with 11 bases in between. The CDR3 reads CASSVGWGADTQYF. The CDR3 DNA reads TGTGCCAGCAGCGTTGGCTGGGGCGCAGATACGCAGTATTTT.